Following are 6 T cell receptor beta chains from one sample sequenced in a study of long-term antiretroviral therapy in people with HIV. The authors ran the immunoSEQ assay, v3.0, at survey level. The repertoire was sequenced with immunoSEQ multiplex PCR; TCRdb's copy has only in-frame clones and lacks some. The repertoire includes fewer than 40,000 clones, roughly 78% of them detected once, and less than 6% sits in the top ten. The input for sequencing was unsorted PBMCs, taken 3.4 years after starting antiretroviral therapy. The receptors here all came from a man aged 25 to 40 with HIV.

This clone was counted only a few times. This chain joins TRBV7-9 and TRBJ2-2; D not certain. Trimming shortened V by 5 bases and J by 4 bases, and 11 bases separated the two germline ends. Looked up from germline, CDR1 is SEHNR and CDR2 is FQNEAQ (reference sequence). The CDR3 consists of 14 residues. The CDR3 spells CASSPKDRTGELFF. CDR3 bases: TGTGCCAGCAGCCCCAAGGACCGCACCGGGGAGCTGTTTTTT.

The chain joins TRBV4-1 to TRBJ1-1; D remains ambiguous. The CDR3 consists of 13 residues. CDR1 and CDR2 from the germline V gene are MGHRA and YSYEKL. The V end lost 2 bases, the J end lost 1 base, and 5 bases lay between the germline ends. The CDR3 loop reads CASSQTANTEAFF. The CDR3 DNA follows: TGCGCCAGCAGCCAAACAGCGAACACTGAAGCTTTCTTT.

The chain has TRBV19 and TRBJ2-3, with TRBD1 matching 7 bases. Trimming at V came to 5 bases and at J to 4 bases, leaving 12 bases not matched to a gene. The germline V gene has CDR1 LNHDA and CDR2 SQIVND (reference sequence). This CDR3 has 16 residues. Written as DNA, the CDR3 is TGTGCCAGTAGTTTACAGGGGAGCGGTAAGGCAGATACGCAGTATTTT. This gives the protein CASSLQGSGKADTQYF.

The V and J genes are TRBV5-4 and TRBJ2-3; D uncertain. CDR3 length: 12 residues. With 0 bases removed from V and 4 bases from J, the gap between germline ends came to 3 bases. Germline values: CDR1 SGHNT, CDR2 YYREEE (reference sequence). CDR3 sequence (DNA): TGTGCCAGCAGCTTGGATTCAGATACGCAGTATTTT. This codes for CASSLDSDTQYF.

The rearrangement links TRBV18 to TRBJ2-7; 9 nucleotides line up with TRBD2. CDR1 is KGHSH, CDR2 LQKENI, per germline. The CDR3 totals 15 residues. Germline trimming cut 2 bases from V and 1 base from J; bases unmatched to any gene: 3. The CDR3 protein is CASSPAGGPSYEQYF. The CDR3 nucleotides read TGTGCCAGCTCACCAGCGGGAGGGCCATCCTACGAGCAGTACTTC.

The chain employs TRBV5-1 and TRBJ1-2; a weak D match, TRBD1 (6 bases). This CDR3 has 14 residues. The germline V gene encodes CDR1 SGHRS and CDR2 YFSETQ. The V end lost 4 bases, the J end lost 0 bases, and 10 bases lay between the germline ends. The CDR3: CASSRDTANYGYTF. CDR3 bases: TGCGCCAGCAGCCGGGACACAGCTAACTATGGCTACACCTTC.